Listed below are T cell receptor beta chains from one sample, sequenced in a study of control samples from healthy donors and cancer patients. Sequenced by immunoSEQ multiplex PCR; TCRdb stores in-frame clones only, minus some. This sample yields more than 85,000 clones, of which around 87% are seen a single time; roughly 4% belongs to the top ten. Sequencing used PBMCs. The receptor set was obtained from a woman aged 60 to 75 with lung cancer. CDR3s include the opening cysteine and the closing phenylalanine or tryptophan. D genes are given only for firm matches. For some rows the clone size is stated as once, few or many, or as a class when expanded; others skip it.

TRBJ2-2 | TRBV10-3 | once | NA | TGTGCCATCAGTGAGTCCACCCAGTCGGAACTTGGTGCCGGGGAGCTGTTTTTT | CAISESTQSELGAGELFF
TRBJ1-6 | TRBV5-5 | NA | NA | TGTGCCAGCAGCTTGGATCTGATCGAGGCCTCACCCCTCCACTTT | CASSLDLIEASPLHF
TRBJ2-1 | TRBV6-5 | NA | TRBD1 | TGTGCCAGCAGTAGACAGGGTTATGAGCAGTTCTTC | CASSRQGYEQFF
TRBJ1-1 | TRBV19 | NA | TRBD1 | TGTGCCAGCGGACAGGGATTGTGGACTGAAGCTTTCTTT | CASGQGLWTEAFF
TRBJ2-5 | TRBV4-1 | NA | TRBD1 | TGCGCCAGCAGCCAGGGTGGACAGGGTGAGACCCAGTACTTC | CASSQGGQGETQYF
TRBJ1-3 | TRBV7-8 | NA | NA | TGTGCCAGCAGCTTACTACGGAACTCTGGAAACACCATATATTTT | CASSLLRNSGNTIYF
TRBJ2-3 | TRBV9 | NA | NA | TGTGCCAGCAGCGCTTACACAGATACGCAGTATTTT | CASSAYTDTQYF
TRBJ1-3 | TRBV6-5 | NA | TRBD1 | TGTGCCAGCAGACCCTCGACAGGGGTTGGAAACACCATATATTTT | CASRPSTGVGNTIYF
TRBJ2-5 | TRBV5-1 | NA | TRBD2 | TGCGCCAGCAGCTCGACTAGCGGGGGGTCACAAGAGACCCAGTACTTC | CASSSTSGGSQETQYF
TRBJ1-2 | TRBV19 | NA | TRBD1 | TGTGCCAGTATTTCCGGGACAGGACCCTATGGCTACACCTTC | CASISGTGPYGYTF
TRBJ2-1 | TRBV6-1 | NA | NA | TGTGCCAGCAGTGAATTCAGTACTAGCTCCTACAATGAGCAGTTCTTC | CASSEFSTSSYNEQFF
TRBJ1-1 | TRBV19 | NA | NA | TGTGCCAGTAGTTTGCGCTACTACACTGAAGCTTTCTTT | CASSLRYYTEAFF
TRBJ2-6 | TRBV11-3 | few | NA | TGTGCCACCGGTCTCTACGCAAGCAACGTCCTGACTTTC | CATGLYASNVLTF
TRBJ1-3 | TRBV7-8 | once | NA | TGTGCCAGCAGCTTAGTCGGGGTGGGCTCCGGAAACACCATATATTTT | CASSLVGVGSGNTIYF
TRBJ1-1 | TRBV7-2 | NA | NA | TGTGCCAGCAGCCCGGACGGGAACACTGAAGCTTTCTTT | CASSPDGNTEAFF
TRBJ2-5 | TRBV19 | NA | NA | TGTGCCAGTAGTACAGAACAGGTCCCAGAGACCCAGTACTTC | CASSTEQVPETQYF
TRBJ2-4 | TRBV29-1 | NA | NA | TGCAGCGTGGCCAACTTCGGAGCCAAAAACATTCAGTACTTC | CSVANFGAKNIQYF
TRBJ1-2 | TRBV6-2/TRBV6-3 | NA | TRBD1 | TGTGCCAGCAGCCCCGGGACAGCCCATGGCTACACCTTC | CASSPGTAHGYTF
TRBJ1-1 | TRBV7-9 | NA | NA | TGTGCCAGCAGCTTCCAGGGCTCGGTCACTGAAGCTTTCTTT | CASSFQGSVTEAFF
TRBJ2-7 | TRBV20-1 | once | TRBD2 | TGCAGTGCTAGTTGGGGCGGGAGTAGTGGCGAGCAGTACTTC | CSASWGGSSGEQYF
TRBJ1-1 | TRBV19 | NA | NA | TGTGCCAGTTCGTTCGGCCGCTGGGGGAACACTGAAGCTTTCTTT | CASSFGRWGNTEAFF
TRBJ2-1 | TRBV5-1 | NA | NA | TGCGCCAGCAGCCCCGGGGCGGGGACCGTATACAATGAGCAGTTCTTC | CASSPGAGTVYNEQFF
TRBJ2-3 | TRBV7-2 | NA | NA | TGTGCCAGCAGCTTAGGAGTCTTCACAGATACGCAGTATTTT | CASSLGVFTDTQYF
TRBJ1-1 | TRBV3-1/TRBV3-2 | NA | NA | TGTGCCAGCAGCCCCCAAAGGAAAAACACTGAAGCTTTCTTT | CASSPQRKNTEAFF
TRBJ1-2 | TRBV20-1 | NA | NA | TGCAGTGCCCATCAAAACTATGGCTACACCTTC | CSAHQNYGYTF
TRBJ1-1 | TRBV12-3/TRBV12-4 | NA | NA | TGTGCCAGCAGCCCGGGAGGGACTGAAGCTTTCTTT | CASSPGGTEAFF
TRBJ2-2 | TRBV30 | NA | TRBD2 | TGTGCCCTGACTAGCGGGACTTACACCGGGGAGCTGTTTTTT | CALTSGTYTGELFF
TRBJ1-4 | TRBV6-5 | NA | TRBD1 | TGTGCCAGCAGCCCGGACAGGATTAATGAAAAACTGTTTTTT | CASSPDRINEKLFF
TRBJ2-5 | TRBV4-1 | NA | NA | TGCGCCAGCAGCCAACCTCTAGGGGTCCAAGAGACCCAGTACTTC | CASSQPLGVQETQYF
TRBJ2-6 | TRBV4-2 | NA | TRBD2 | TGTGCCAGCAGCCAAGAAGGGACTAGCGGGGTTGGGGCCAACGTCCTGACTTTC | CASSQEGTSGVGANVLTF
TRBJ2-3 | TRBV19 | NA | NA | TGTGCCAGTAGTACCACAGGGACAGATACGCAGTATTTT | CASSTTGTDTQYF
TRBJ1-1 | TRBV6-1 | NA | NA | TGTGCCAGCAGTGAAGCGCCGGGCCACACTGAAGCTTTCTTT | CASSEAPGHTEAFF
TRBJ2-5 | TRBV6-1 | NA | TRBD2 | TGTGCCAGCAGTGAGGCTAGCGGGAGGGGGAGGGGAGAGACCCAGTACTTC | CASSEASGRGRGETQYF
TRBJ2-2 | TRBV2 | NA | NA | TGTGCCAGCAGTGGAAATAGTCAGACCACCGGGGAGCTGTTTTTT | CASSGNSQTTGELFF
TRBJ1-1 | TRBV7-9 | NA | NA | TGTGCCAGCAGCTTACACTGGAACACTGAAGCTTTCTTT | CASSLHWNTEAFF
TRBJ1-4 | TRBV3-1/TRBV3-2 | NA | NA | TGTGCCAGCAGCCAAAGGCTTAGTGGGGATAATGAAAAACTGTTTTTT | CASSQRLSGDNEKLFF
TRBJ1-1 | TRBV11-3 | NA | NA | TGTGCCAGCAGCCTGAAAGCCGAGGGCCTGAACACTGAAGCTTTCTTT | CASSLKAEGLNTEAFF
TRBJ2-7 | TRBV6-6 | NA | NA | TGTGCCAGCGGGGGGCAAAGGGCGTACGAGCAGTACTTC | CASGGQRAYEQYF
TRBJ1-1 | TRBV13 | NA | NA | TGTGCCAGCAGCCATGGGACGGGGAACACTGAAGCTTTCTTT | CASSHGTGNTEAFF